Shown below are 8 T cell receptor beta chains from a single sample sequenced in a study of tumor and adjacent non-tumor tissue in lung cancer. No cell sorting was done before RNA was extracted from the tissue. The library came from three nested PCR rounds adapted from ARM-PCR protocols. TCRdb itself ran the multiplex PCR reads through MiXCR, one entry per CDR3 protein. Of tens of thousands of distinct CDR3 sequences listed, 60% are singletons. The sequenced material came from lung tumor tissue. These receptors were obtained from a man aged 50-60 years with non-small cell lung cancer.

This chain links TRBV7-3 with TRBJ1-6; D might be TRBD1 (5 bases). Germline assignment: CDR1 SGHTA and CDR2 FQGTGA. Deletions cut 5 bases from V and 13 bases from J, with 18 bases between. This CDR3 is 14 amino acids long. CDR3 DNA: TGTGCCAGCAGCCAGTGGGGGGTCAGTTCGCCCCTCCACTTT. Encoded protein: CASSQWGVSSPLHF.

The chain links TRBV15 to TRBJ1-1, with D perhaps matching TRBD1 (6 bases). CDR3 length equals 17 residues. V gave up 5 bases and J gave up 5 bases, with 24 bases separating them. Germline values: CDR1 LNHNV, CDR2 YYDKDF (reference sequence). CDR3 region: CATSHRDTGHWRTEAFF. CDR3 bases: TGTGCCACCAGCCATCGGGACACTGGGCATTGGCGGACTGAAGCTTTCTTT.

By share, this clonotype ranks as medium-sized. The chain joins TRBV11-2 to TRBJ1-5; D is ambiguous. CDR3 length: 17 residues. The germline V and J ends were trimmed by 2 bases and 0 bases, with 14 bases remaining between them. CDR1 SGHAT and CDR2 FQNNGV come from the germline V gene. In nucleotides, the CDR3 is TGTGCCAGCAGCTTATTACTCTCTGGGGTTAGCAATCAGCCCCAGCATTTT. Its translation is CASSLLLSGVSNQPQHF.

As concerns this clonotype: One end of the junction fails to match germline, which may point to a read error. The chain has TRBV20-1 and TRBJ2-5; TRBD1 matches at 8 bases. This CDR3 region has 14 residues. Germline CDR1 DFQATT, CDR2 SNEGSKA (reference sequence). CDR3 protein: CNASVTGVQETQYF. DNA of the CDR3: TGCAATGCTAGTGTGACAGGGGTGCAAGAGACCCAGTACTTC.

The chain links TRBV6-6 to TRBJ2-1, with TRBD2 identical over 9 bases. The V and J ends lost 4 bases and 10 bases, in that order; junction bases with no gene match: 23. Per germline, CDR1 MNHNY and CDR2 SVGAGI (reference sequence). The CDR3 runs to 19 residues. The CDR3 reads CASSSGTSRATLSLYEQFF. The CDR3 DNA sequence: TGTGCCAGCAGTTCCGGGACTAGCCGGGCGACGCTCTCCTTGTACGAGCAGTTCTTC.

In regard to this clonotype: One junction end does not reproduce the germline sequence, and a read error may be involved. J is TRBJ2-1 and V is TRBV7-9; TRBD2 is a possible D gene (5 bases). Germline V gene data show CDR1 as SEHNR and CDR2 as FQNEAQ (reference sequence). CDR3 size: 17 residues. The CDR3 sequence: CASRELTTRDQYNEHFF. CDR3 bases: TGTGCCAGCAGGGAGTTAACCACTCGGGATCAATACAATGAGCATTTCTTC.

Concerning this clonotype itself: This CDR3 fails to terminate in the conserved phenylalanine or tryptophan, so it likely reflects a read error. The chain recombines TRBV11-2 with TRBJ2-3; perhaps TRBD2 as D (7 bases). V lost 1 base, J lost 4 bases, and 12 bases lay in between. The CDR3 sequence is 15 residues long. Germline CDR1 is SGHAT and CDR2 is FQNNGV. CDR3 sequence reads: CASSLVGGGADTQYS. The CDR3 bases are TGTGCCAGCAGCTTAGTAGGCGGGGGCGCAGATACGCAGTATTCT.

Regarding this clonotype: Relative to the germline gene, one junction end is altered; a read error may explain this. This chain links TRBV12-3 or TRBV12-4 with TRBJ2-2; the match to TRBD1 covers 10 bases. The length of the CDR3 is 15 residues. CDR3 nucleotide sequence: TGTGCCAGCAGCCCCCGGACAGGGGGAATCGGGGAGCTATTTTTT. Its translation is CASSPRTGGIGELFF.